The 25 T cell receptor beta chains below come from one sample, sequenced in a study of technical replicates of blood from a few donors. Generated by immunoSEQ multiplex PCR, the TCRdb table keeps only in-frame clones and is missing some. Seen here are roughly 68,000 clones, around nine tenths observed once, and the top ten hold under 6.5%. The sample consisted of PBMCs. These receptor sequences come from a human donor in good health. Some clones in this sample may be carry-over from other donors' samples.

This chain's CDR3 is CASNLAGGVDTQYF. For the CDR3, the DNA is TGTGCCAGCAATTTAGCGGGAGGGGTGGATACGCAGTATTTT. The V call is TRBV6-4, the J call TRBJ2-3; 11 nucleotides agree with TRBD2. CDR3 length: 14 amino acids. The trim removed 7 bases at V and 6 bases at J, leaving 6 bases unmatched. Looked up from germline, CDR1 is MRHNA and CDR2 is SNTAGT.

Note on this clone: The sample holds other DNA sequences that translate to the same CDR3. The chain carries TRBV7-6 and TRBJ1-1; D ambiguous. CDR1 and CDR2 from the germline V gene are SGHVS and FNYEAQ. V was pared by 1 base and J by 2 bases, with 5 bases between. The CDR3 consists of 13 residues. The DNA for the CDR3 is TGTGCCAGCAGCTTAGGTCAAAACACTGAAGCTTTCTTT. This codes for CASSLGQNTEAFF.

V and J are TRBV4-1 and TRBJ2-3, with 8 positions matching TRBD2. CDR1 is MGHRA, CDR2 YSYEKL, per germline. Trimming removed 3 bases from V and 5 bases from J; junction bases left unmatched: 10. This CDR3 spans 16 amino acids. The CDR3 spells CASSQGAGGSRDTQYF. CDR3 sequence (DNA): TGCGCCAGCAGCCAGGGGGCGGGGGGTTCCAGAGATACGCAGTATTTT.

The CDR3 is CASRPSGRAYEQYF. The CDR3 nucleotides read TGTGCCAGCAGACCTAGCGGGAGGGCCTACGAGCAGTACTTC. The rearrangement joins TRBV5-6 to TRBJ2-7; TRBD2 aligns across 12 bases. J gave up 2 bases and V 5 bases, and 2 bases lay outside the gene matches. This CDR3 has 14 residues. The germline CDR1 and CDR2 sequences are SGHDT and YYEEEE.

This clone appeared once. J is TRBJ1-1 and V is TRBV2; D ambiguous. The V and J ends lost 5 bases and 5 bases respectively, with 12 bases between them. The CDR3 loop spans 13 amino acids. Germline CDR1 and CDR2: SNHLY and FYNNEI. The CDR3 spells CASSNREWTEAFF. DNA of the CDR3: TGTGCCAGCAGTAACAGAGAGTGGACTGAAGCTTTCTTT.

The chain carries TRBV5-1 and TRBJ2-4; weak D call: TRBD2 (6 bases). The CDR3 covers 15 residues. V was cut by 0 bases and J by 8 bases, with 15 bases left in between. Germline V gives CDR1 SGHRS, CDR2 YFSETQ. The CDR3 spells CASSLEGSGMYIQYF. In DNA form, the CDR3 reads TGCGCCAGCAGCTTGGAAGGTAGCGGAATGTACATTCAGTACTTC.

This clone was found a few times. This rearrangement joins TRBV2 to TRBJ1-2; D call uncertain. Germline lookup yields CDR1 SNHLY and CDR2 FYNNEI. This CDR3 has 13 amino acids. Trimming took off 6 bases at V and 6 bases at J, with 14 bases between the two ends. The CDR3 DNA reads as TGTGCCAGCAGCCCGGGCACTAGGGATGGCTACACCTTC. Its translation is CASSPGTRDGYTF. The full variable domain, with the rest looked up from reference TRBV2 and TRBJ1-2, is EPEVTQTPSHQVTQMGQEVILRCVPISNHLYFYWYRQILGQKVEFLVSFYNNEISEKSEIFDDQFSVERPDGSNFTLKIRSTKLEDSAMYFCASSPGTRDGYTFGSGTRLTVV.

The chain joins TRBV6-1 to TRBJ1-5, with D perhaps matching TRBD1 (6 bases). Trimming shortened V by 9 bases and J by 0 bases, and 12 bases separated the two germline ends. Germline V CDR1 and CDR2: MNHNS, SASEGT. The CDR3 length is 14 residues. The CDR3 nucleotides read TGTGCCAGTAGGCAGGGGAGTAGCAATCAGCCCCAGCATTTT. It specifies CASRQGSSNQPQHF.

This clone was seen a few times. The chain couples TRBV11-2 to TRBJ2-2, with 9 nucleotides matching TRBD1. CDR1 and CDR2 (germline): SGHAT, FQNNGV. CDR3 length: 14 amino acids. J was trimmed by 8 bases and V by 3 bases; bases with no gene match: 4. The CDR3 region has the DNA TGTGCCAGCAGCTTTGGGACAGGGAGGGGGGAGCTGTTTTTT. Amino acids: CASSFGTGRGELFF.

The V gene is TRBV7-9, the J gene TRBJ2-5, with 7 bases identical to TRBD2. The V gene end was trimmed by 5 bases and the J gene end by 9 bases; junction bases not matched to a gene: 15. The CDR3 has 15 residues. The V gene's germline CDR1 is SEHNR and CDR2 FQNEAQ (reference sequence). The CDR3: CASSPGTSVPGAQYF. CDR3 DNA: TGTGCCAGCAGCCCCGGTACTAGCGTTCCTGGGGCCCAGTACTTC.

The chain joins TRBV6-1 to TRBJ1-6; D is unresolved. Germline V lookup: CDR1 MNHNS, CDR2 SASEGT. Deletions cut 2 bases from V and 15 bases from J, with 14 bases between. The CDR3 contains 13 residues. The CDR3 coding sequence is TGTGCCAGCAGTGAAAGAGGGTCTCAAGACCTCCACTTT. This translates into CASSERGSQDLHF.

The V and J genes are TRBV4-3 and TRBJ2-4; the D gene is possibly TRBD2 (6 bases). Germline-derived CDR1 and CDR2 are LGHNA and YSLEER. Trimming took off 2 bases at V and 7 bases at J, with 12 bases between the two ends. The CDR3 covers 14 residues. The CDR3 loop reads CASSQSAAGNIQYF. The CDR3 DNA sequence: TGCGCCAGCAGCCAATCCGCGGCGGGGAACATTCAGTACTTC.

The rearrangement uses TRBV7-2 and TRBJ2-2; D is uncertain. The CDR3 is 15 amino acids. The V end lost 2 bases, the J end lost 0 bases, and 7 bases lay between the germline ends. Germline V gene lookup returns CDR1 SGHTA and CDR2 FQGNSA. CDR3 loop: CASSLTLANTGELFF. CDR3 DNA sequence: TGTGCCAGCAGCTTAACCCTAGCGAACACCGGGGAGCTGTTTTTT.

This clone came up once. CDR3 residues: CASSQDTGGYTF. The CDR3 nucleotides are TGCGCCAGCAGCCAAGATACCGGGGGCTACACCTTC. The V gene is TRBV4-3, the J gene TRBJ1-2; D remains ambiguous. The V gene lost 0 bases and the J gene lost 8 bases, with 7 bases spanning the gap. CDR3 size: 12 residues. Germline CDR1 and CDR2: LGHNA and YSLEER.

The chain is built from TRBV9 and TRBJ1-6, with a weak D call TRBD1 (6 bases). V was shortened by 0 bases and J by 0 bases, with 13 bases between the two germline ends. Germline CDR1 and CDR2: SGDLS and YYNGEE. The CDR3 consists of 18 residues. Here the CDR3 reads CASSVGVGGSSYNSPLHF. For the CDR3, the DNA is TGTGCCAGCAGCGTAGGAGTAGGGGGTAGCTCCTATAATTCACCCCTCCACTTT.

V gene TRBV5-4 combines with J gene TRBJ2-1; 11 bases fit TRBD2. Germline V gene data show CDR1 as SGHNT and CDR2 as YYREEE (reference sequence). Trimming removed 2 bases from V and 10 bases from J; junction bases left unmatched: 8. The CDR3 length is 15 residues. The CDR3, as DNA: TGTGCCAGCAGCTTTCTACTAGCGGGAGTTGGGGAGCAGTTCTTC. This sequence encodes CASSFLLAGVGEQFF.

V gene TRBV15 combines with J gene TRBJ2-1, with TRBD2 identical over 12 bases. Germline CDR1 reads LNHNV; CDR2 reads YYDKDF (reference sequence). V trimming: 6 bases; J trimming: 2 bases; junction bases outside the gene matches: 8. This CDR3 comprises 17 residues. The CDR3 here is CATSGLAGGATYNEQFF. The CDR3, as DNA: TGTGCCACCAGTGGGCTAGCGGGGGGGGCTACCTACAATGAGCAGTTCTTC.

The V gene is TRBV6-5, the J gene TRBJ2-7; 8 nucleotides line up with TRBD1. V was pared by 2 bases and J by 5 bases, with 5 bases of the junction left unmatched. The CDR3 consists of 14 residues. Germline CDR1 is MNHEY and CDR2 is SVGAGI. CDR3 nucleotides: TGTGCCAGCAGTTACGGACAGGGATGGAACGAGCAGTACTTC. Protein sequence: CASSYGQGWNEQYF.

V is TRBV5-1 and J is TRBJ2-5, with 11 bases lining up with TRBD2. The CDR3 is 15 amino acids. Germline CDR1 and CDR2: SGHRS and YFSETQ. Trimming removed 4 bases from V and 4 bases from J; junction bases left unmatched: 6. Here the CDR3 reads CASSPGTSGLETQYF. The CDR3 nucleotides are TGCGCCAGCAGCCCCGGGACTAGCGGTTTAGAGACCCAGTACTTC.

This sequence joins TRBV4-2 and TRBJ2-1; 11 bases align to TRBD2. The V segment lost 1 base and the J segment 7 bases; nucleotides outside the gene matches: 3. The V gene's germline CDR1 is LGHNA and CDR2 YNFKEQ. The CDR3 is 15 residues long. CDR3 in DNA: TGTGCCAGCAGCCAAGCTAGCGGGGGGTTTAATGAGCAGTTCTTC. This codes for CASSQASGGFNEQFF.

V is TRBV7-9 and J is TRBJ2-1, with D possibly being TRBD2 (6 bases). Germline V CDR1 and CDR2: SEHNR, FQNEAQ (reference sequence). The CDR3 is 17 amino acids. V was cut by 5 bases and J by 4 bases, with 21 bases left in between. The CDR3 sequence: CASSPAGPTRTYNEQFF. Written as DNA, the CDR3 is TGTGCCAGCAGCCCGGCGGGGCCTACACGAACTTACAATGAGCAGTTCTTC.

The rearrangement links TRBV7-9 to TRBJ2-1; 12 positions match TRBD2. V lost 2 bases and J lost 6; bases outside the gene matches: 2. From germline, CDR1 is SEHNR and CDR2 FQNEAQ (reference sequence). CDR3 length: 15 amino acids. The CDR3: CASSLRLAGVNEQFF. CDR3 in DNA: TGTGCCAGCAGCTTAAGACTAGCGGGGGTCAATGAGCAGTTCTTC.

Here the CDR3 reads CASSMTGIGAGNTIYF. CDR3 bases: TGTGCCAGCAGCATGACCGGGATCGGGGCTGGAAACACCATATATTTT. This sequence joins TRBV7-2 and TRBJ1-3; the D is unclear. Deletions cut 5 bases from V and 2 bases from J, with 16 bases between. CDR3 size: 16 residues. Germline assignment: CDR1 SGHTA and CDR2 FQGNSA.

CDR3 protein: CASSPEGASTDTQYF. The CDR3 coding sequence is TGTGCCAGCTCACCCGAGGGGGCAAGCACAGATACGCAGTATTTT. The chain is built from TRBV18 and TRBJ2-3; 7 nucleotides line up with TRBD1. In germline, CDR1 is KGHSH, CDR2 LQKENI. This CDR3 has 15 amino acids. The trim removed 3 bases at V and 0 bases at J, leaving 3 bases unmatched.

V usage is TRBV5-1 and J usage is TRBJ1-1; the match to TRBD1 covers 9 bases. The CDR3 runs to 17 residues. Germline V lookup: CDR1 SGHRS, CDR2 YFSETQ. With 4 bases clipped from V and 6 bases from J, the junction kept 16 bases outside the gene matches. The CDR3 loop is CASSQLLTGGQRAEAFF. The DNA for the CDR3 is TGCGCCAGCAGCCAACTTTTAACAGGGGGCCAAAGGGCTGAAGCTTTCTTT.